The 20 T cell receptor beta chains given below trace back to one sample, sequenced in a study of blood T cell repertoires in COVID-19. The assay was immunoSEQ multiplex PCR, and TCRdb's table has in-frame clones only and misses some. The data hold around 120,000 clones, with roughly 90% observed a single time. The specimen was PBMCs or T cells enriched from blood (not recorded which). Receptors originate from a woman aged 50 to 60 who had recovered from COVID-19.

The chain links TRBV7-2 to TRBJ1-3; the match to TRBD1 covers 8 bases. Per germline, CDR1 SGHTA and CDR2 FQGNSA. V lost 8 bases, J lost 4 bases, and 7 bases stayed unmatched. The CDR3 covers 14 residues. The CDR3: CASARQGNGNTIYF. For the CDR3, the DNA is TGTGCCAGCGCAAGACAGGGGAACGGAAACACCATATATTTT.

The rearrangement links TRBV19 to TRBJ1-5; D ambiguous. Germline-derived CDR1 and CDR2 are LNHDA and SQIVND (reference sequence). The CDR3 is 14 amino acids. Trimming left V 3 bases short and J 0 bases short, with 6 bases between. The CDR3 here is CASSMTNSNQPQHF. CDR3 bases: TGTGCCAGTAGTATGACAAATAGCAATCAGCCCCAGCATTTT.

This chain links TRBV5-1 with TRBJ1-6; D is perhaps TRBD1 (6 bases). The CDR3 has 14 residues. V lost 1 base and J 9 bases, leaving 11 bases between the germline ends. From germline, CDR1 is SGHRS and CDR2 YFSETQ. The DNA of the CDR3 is TGCGCCAGCAGCTTGAACAGGGACGTTTCACCCCTCCACTTT. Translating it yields CASSLNRDVSPLHF.

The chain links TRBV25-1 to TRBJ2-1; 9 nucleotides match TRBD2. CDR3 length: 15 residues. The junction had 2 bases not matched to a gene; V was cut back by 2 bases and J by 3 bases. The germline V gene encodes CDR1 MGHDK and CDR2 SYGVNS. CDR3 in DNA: TGTGCCAGCAGTGAACAAGCGGGGGGCTACAATGAGCAGTTCTTC. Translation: CASSEQAGGYNEQFF.

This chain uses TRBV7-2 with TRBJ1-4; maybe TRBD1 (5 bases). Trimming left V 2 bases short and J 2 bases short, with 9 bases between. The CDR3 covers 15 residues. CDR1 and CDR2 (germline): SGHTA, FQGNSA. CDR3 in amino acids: CASSLSRATNEKLFF. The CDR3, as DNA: TGTGCCAGCAGCTTATCCAGGGCGACTAATGAAAAACTGTTTTTT.

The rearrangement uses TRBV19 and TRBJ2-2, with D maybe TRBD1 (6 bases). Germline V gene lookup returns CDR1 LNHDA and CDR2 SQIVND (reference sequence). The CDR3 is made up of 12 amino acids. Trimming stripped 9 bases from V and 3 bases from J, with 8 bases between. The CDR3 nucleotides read TGTGCCAGCTCAGGGGACACCGGGGAGCTGTTTTTT. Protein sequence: CASSGDTGELFF.

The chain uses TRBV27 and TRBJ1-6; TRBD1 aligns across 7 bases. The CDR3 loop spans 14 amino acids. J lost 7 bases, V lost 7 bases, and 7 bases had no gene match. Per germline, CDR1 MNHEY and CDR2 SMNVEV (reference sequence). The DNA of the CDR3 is TGTGCCAGCACACACAGGGGTGGCAATTCACCCCTCCACTTT. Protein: CASTHRGGNSPLHF.

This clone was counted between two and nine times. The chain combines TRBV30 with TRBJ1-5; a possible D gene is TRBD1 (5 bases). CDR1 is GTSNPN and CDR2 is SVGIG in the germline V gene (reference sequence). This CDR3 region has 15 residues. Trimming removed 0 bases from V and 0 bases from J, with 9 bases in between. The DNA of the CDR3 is TGTGCCTGGAGTGTCGCGACAGCTAGCAATCAGCCCCAGCATTTT. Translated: CAWSVATASNQPQHF.

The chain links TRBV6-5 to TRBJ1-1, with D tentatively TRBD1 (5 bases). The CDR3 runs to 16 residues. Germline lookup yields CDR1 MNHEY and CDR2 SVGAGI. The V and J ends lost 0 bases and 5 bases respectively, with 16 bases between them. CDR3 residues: CASSYSTVVRGTEAFF. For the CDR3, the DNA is TGTGCCAGCAGTTACTCGACCGTTGTACGGGGGACTGAAGCTTTCTTT.

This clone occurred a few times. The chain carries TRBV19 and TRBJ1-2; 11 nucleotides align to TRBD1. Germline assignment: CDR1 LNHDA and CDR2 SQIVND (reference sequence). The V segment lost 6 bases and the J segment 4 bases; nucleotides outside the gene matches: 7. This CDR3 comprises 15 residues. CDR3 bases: TGTGCCAGTAGCCAAACCGGGACAGGGGGCTATGGCTACACCTTC. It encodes CASSQTGTGGYGYTF. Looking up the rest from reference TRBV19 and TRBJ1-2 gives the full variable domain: DGGITQSPKYLFRKEGQNVTLSCEQNLNHDAMYWYRQDPGQGLRLIYYSQIVNDFQKGDIAEGYSVSREKKESFPLTVTSAQKNPTAFYLCASSQTGTGGYGYTFGSGTRLTVV.

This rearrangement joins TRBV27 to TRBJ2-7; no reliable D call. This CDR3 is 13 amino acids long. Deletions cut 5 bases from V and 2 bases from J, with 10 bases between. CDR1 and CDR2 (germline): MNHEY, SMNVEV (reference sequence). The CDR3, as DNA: TGTGCCAGCAGTCCACTTGAGGCCTACGAGCAGTACTTC. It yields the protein CASSPLEAYEQYF.

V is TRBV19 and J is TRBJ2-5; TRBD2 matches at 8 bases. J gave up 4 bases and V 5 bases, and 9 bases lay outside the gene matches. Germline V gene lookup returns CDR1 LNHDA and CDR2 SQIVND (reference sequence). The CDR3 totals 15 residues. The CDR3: CASSSTAGGPETQYF. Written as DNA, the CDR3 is TGTGCCAGTAGTTCTACTGCGGGGGGTCCAGAGACCCAGTACTTC.

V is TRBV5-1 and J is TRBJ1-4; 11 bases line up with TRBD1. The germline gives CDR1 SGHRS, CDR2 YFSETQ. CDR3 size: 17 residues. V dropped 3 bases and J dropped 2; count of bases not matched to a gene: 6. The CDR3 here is CASSYGTGGLTNEKLFF. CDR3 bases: TGCGCCAGCAGCTACGGGACAGGGGGATTGACTAATGAAAAACTGTTTTTT.

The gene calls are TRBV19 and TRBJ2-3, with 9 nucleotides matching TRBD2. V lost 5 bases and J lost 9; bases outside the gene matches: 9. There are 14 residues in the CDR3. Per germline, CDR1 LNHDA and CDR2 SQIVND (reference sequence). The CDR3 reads CASSGGGGAETQYF. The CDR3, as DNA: TGTGCCAGTAGTGGTGGCGGGGGGGCCGAAACGCAGTATTTT.

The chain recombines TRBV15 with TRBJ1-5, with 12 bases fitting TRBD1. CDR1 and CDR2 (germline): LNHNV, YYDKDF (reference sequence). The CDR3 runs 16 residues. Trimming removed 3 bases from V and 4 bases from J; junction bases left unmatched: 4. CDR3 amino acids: CATSSAGQGANQPQHF. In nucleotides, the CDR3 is TGTGCCACCAGCAGCGCGGGACAGGGGGCGAATCAGCCCCAGCATTTT. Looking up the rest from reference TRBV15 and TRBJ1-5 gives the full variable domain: DAMVIQNPRYQVTQFGKPVTLSCSQTLNHNVMYWYQQKSSQAPKLLFHYYDKDFNNEADTPDNFQSRRPNTSFCFLDIRSPGLGDTAMYLCATSSAGQGANQPQHFGDGTRLSIL.

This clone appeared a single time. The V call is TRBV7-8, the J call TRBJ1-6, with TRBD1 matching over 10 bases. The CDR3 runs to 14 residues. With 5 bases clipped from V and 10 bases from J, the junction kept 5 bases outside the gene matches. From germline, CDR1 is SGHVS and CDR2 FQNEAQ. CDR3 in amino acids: CASSPDRGRSPLHF. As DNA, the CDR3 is TGTGCCAGCAGCCCAGACAGGGGGCGATCACCCCTCCACTTT.

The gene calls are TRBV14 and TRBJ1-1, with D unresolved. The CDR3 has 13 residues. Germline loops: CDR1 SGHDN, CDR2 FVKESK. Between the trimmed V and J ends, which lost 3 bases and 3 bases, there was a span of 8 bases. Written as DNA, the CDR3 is TGTGCCAGCAGCCAGGGCCTTGACACTGAAGCTTTCTTT. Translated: CASSQGLDTEAFF.

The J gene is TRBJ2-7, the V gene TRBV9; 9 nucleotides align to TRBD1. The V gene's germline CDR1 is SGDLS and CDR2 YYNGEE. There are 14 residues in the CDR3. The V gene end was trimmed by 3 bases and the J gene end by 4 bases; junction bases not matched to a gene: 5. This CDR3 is CASSGGQGRYEQYF. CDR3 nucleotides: TGTGCCAGCAGCGGGGGACAGGGTAGGTACGAGCAGTACTTC.

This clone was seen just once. The DNA for the CDR3 is TGTGCCAGCAGCCCGCCGGGACAGGGTTTTGACACTGAAGCTTTCTTT. Translating gives CASSPPGQGFDTEAFF. The V gene is TRBV3-1 (or the pseudogene TRBV3-2), the J gene TRBJ1-1; the match to TRBD1 covers 9 bases. The CDR3 extends over 16 amino acids. Germline-derived CDR1 and CDR2 are LGHDT and YNNKEL (reference sequence). The ends lost 4 bases at V and 3 bases at J; junction bases unmatched: 9.

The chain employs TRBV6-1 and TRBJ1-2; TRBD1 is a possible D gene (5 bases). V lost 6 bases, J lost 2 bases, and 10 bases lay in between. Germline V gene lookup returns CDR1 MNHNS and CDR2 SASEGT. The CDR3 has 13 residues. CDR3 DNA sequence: TGTGCCAGCAGGCGTGGGGGGAACTATGGCTACACCTTC. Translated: CASRRGGNYGYTF.